The sequence of this TCR beta chain was determined in a study of patients and donors after allogeneic stem cell transplantation. V lost 3 bases, J lost 0 bases, and 11 bases lay in between. This CDR3 is 15 amino acids long. Each CDR3 protein is one row after TCRdb ran MiXCR on the RT-PCR reads. The sample records about a million distinct CDR3 sequences, under 20% being singletons. Source material: blood, either unsorted or a sorted T cell fraction (not recorded which). This rearrangement joins TRBV12-3 or TRBV12-4 to TRBJ1-1; D unresolved. The clonotype originates from a human donor who was either an allogeneic HSCT recipient or a stem cell or donor lymphocyte infusion donor (not recorded which). It is not recorded whose cells these are; they may come from a transplant donor. CDR3 nucleotide sequence: TGTGCCAGCAGTTTTCAGGCGACAATGAACACTGAAGCTTTCTTT. As protein: CASSFQATMNTEAFF.